The 8 T cell receptor beta chains given below trace back to one sample, sequenced in a study of cytomegalovirus exposure and HLA in healthy donors. Sequencing was performed with immunoSEQ multiplex PCR; in TCRdb, only in-frame clones are kept and a portion is missing. The data contain around 300,000 clones, approximately 91% of them singletons. Specimen: PBMCs. The receptors come from a man between 25 and 39 years old in good health and CMV-seronegative.

The chain carries TRBV6-6 and TRBJ1-5, with D tentatively TRBD1 (6 bases). Looked up from germline, CDR1 is MNHNY and CDR2 is SVGAGI (reference sequence). Trimming removed 2 bases from V and 4 bases from J, with 9 bases in between. The CDR3 length is 14 residues. The CDR3 DNA reads TGTGCCAGCAGTTACGGACAGCGTAATCAGCCCCAGCATTTT. Translation: CASSYGQRNQPQHF.

The chain employs TRBV30 and TRBJ1-1, with a weak D call TRBD1 (5 bases). The V gene's germline CDR1 is GTSNPN and CDR2 SVGIG (reference sequence). CDR3 size: 14 residues. The V and J ends lost 8 bases and 5 bases respectively, with 21 bases between them. For the CDR3, the DNA is TGTGCCGGGACCCCCGTGGGGGGGTTGACTGAAGCTTTCTTT. It yields the protein CAGTPVGGLTEAFF. The entire variable domain, with the rest obtained from reference TRBV30 and TRBJ1-1, is as follows: SQTIHQWPATLVQPVGSPLSLECTVEGTSNPNLYWYRQAAGRGLQLLFYSVGIGQISSEVPQNLSASRPQDRQFILSSKKLLLSDSGFYLCAGTPVGGLTEAFFGQGTRLTVV.

The rearrangement links TRBV7-2 to TRBJ2-7; TRBD1 matches at 8 bases. The CDR3 totals 15 residues. Per germline, CDR1 SGHTA and CDR2 FQGNSA. After removal of 2 bases from V and 2 bases from J, the junction contained 5 bases not matched to a gene. This CDR3 is CASSLRTGKAYEQYF. DNA for the CDR3: TGTGCCAGCAGCTTAAGGACAGGGAAAGCCTACGAGCAGTACTTC.

CDR3 sequence: CASTRGIGTGELFF. CDR3 nucleotides: TGTGCCAGCACACGAGGGATCGGCACCGGGGAGCTGTTTTTT. V and J are TRBV6-1 and TRBJ2-2, with a tentative D call TRBD2 (5 bases). Germline CDR1 MNHNS, CDR2 SASEGT. The CDR3 contains 14 residues. V dropped 7 bases and J dropped 4 bases, with 13 bases sitting between them.

The V gene is TRBV30, the J gene TRBJ1-1, with D perhaps matching TRBD1 (5 bases). This CDR3 has 15 residues. Deletions cut 0 bases from V and 0 bases from J, with 11 bases between. Germline V gene data show CDR1 as GTSNPN and CDR2 as SVGIG (reference sequence). CDR3 sequence (DNA): TGTGCCTGGAGTGTAAAGGGACTAGTGAACACTGAAGCTTTCTTT. It codes for CAWSVKGLVNTEAFF. The full variable domain, its missing parts supplied by reference TRBV30 and TRBJ1-1, is SQTIHQWPATLVQPVGSPLSLECTVEGTSNPNLYWYRQAAGRGLQLLFYSVGIGQISSEVPQNLSASRPQDRQFILSSKKLLLSDSGFYLCAWSVKGLVNTEAFFGQGTRLTVV.

This rearrangement joins TRBV5-1 to TRBJ2-3, with TRBD2 matching over 7 bases. Germline values: CDR1 SGHRS, CDR2 YFSETQ. This CDR3 contains 17 residues. Trimming took 0 bases from V and 0 from J; bases not matched to a gene: 7. CDR3 in DNA: TGCGCCAGCAGCTTGGCGGAAGCGGGACCTAGCACAGATACGCAGTATTTT. This sequence encodes CASSLAEAGPSTDTQYF.

The rearrangement uses TRBV2 and TRBJ2-7; D gene ambiguous. This CDR3 comprises 13 residues. The germline gives CDR1 SNHLY, CDR2 FYNNEI. V was shortened by 7 bases and J by 4 bases, with 14 bases between the two germline ends. As DNA, the CDR3 is TGTGCCAGCACCTACCGGGTCTATTACGAGCAGTACTTC. Amino acid sequence: CASTYRVYYEQYF.

The chain recombines TRBV4-3 with TRBJ1-5, with a tentative D call TRBD1 (6 bases). This CDR3 contains 15 residues. Germline CDR1 and CDR2: LGHNA and YSLEER. Trimming stripped 2 bases from V and 0 bases from J, with 8 bases between. The CDR3 spells CASSQRTDSNQPQHF. The CDR3 DNA reads TGCGCCAGCAGCCAAAGGACAGATAGCAATCAGCCCCAGCATTTT.